This T cell receptor (beta chain) stems from a study of beta chain features in type 1 diabetes. Purity exceeding 98% was reached by all sorted populations. As every portion of the isolated RNA was reverse transcribed, the sequencing read expressed TCRB transcripts. Sequencing was performed with immunoSEQ multiplex PCR; in TCRdb, only in-frame clones are kept and a portion is missing. The table has almost 350,000 clones, around 20% seen once; the top ten hold approximately 0.041%. About this clone itself: Its antigen is as yet unknown.

Study outcomes and limitations: The study found that naive, central memory and Treg TCRB repertoires appeared more similar in patients than in healthy donors.

The CDR3 has 12 amino acids. Germline loops: CDR1 LNHDA, CDR2 SQIVND (reference sequence). Between the trimmed V and J ends, which lost 5 bases and 5 bases, there was a span of 9 bases. The material sequenced was naive CD4+ T cells from blood. This TCR was recovered from a woman under 30 in good health. This sequence joins TRBV19 and TRBJ1-2; D perhaps matches TRBD1 (5 bases). CDR3 in DNA: TGTGCCAGTAGTCTGAAGGGGTATGGCTACACCTTC. It specifies CASSLKGYGYTF.